The 26 T cell receptor beta chains listed next were all sequenced from one sample in a study of control samples from healthy donors and cancer patients. Profiled with immunoSEQ multiplex PCR; TCRdb holds only in-frame clones, not every one. Counted here are fewer than 45,000 clones, less than 95% occurring once; the ten biggest clones make up roughly 22%. The sample taken for sequencing was PBMCs. Source of these receptors: a woman between 40 and 50 years old with head and neck cancer.

This rearrangement joins TRBV5-4 to TRBJ2-5; TRBD2 agrees at 9 bases. Germline values: CDR1 SGHNT, CDR2 YYREEE (reference sequence). The CDR3 is made up of 16 amino acids. The trim removed 2 bases at V and 1 base at J, leaving 6 bases unmatched. CDR3 region: CASSLVSGGGQETQYF. For the CDR3, the DNA is TGTGCCAGCAGCTTAGTTAGCGGGGGAGGCCAAGAGACCCAGTACTTC. Full variable domain (outside the CDR3, taken from reference TRBV5-4 and TRBJ2-5): ETGVTQSPTHLIKTRGQQVTLRCSSQSGHNTVSWYQQALGQGPQFIFQYYREEENGRGNFPPRFSGLQFPNYSSELNVNALELDDSALYLCASSLVSGGGQETQYFGPGTRLLVL.

V gene TRBV3-1 (or the pseudogene TRBV3-2) combines with J gene TRBJ2-6; D not resolved. This CDR3 has 15 amino acids. Trimming took off 1 base at V and 0 bases at J, with 4 bases between the two ends. Germline V gives CDR1 LGHDT, CDR2 YNNKEL (reference sequence). The CDR3 loop reads CASSQVGSGANVLTF. The CDR3 DNA is TGTGCCAGCAGCCAAGTGGGCTCTGGGGCCAACGTCCTGACTTTC.

The chain carries TRBV5-4 and TRBJ2-2, with D perhaps assigned TRBD1 or TRBD2 (5 bases each). In germline, CDR1 is SGHNT, CDR2 YYREEE (reference sequence). Trimming left V 0 bases short and J 3 bases short, with 9 bases between. The CDR3 runs to 15 residues. The CDR3 DNA sequence: TGTGCCAGCAGCTTGGACGGGACCCACACCGGGGAGCTGTTTTTT. Translated, it gives CASSLDGTHTGELFF.

This clone showed up just once. This sequence joins TRBV7-9 and TRBJ1-2; the match to TRBD1 covers 10 bases. Unmatched junction bases numbered 5, after V lost 3 bases and J lost 4 bases. CDR3 length: 15 residues. Germline CDR1 is SEHNR and CDR2 is FQNEAQ (reference sequence). CDR3 in DNA: TGTGCCAGCAGCTTTCCTAGGACAGGGGGCTATGGCTACACCTTC. Amino acid sequence: CASSFPRTGGYGYTF.

This chain links TRBV7-6 with TRBJ2-5; 7 bases agree with TRBD2. V lost 1 base to trimming and J lost 3 bases; unmatched junction nucleotides: 5. The germline gives CDR1 SGHVS, CDR2 FNYEAQ. The CDR3 spans 15 residues. Here the CDR3 DNA reads TGTGCCAGCAGCTTAGAAAGGACTAGGGAAGAGACCCAGTACTTC. This encodes CASSLERTREETQYF.

The CDR3 DNA sequence: TGTGCCAGCAGCCCCGGGACTAGCGGTTCCTACGAGCAGTACTTC. Protein product: CASSPGTSGSYEQYF. The chain is built from TRBV4-2 and TRBJ2-7; 11 nucleotides line up with TRBD2. The germline CDR1 and CDR2 sequences are LGHNA and YNFKEQ. With 4 bases clipped from V and 1 base from J, the junction kept 3 bases outside the gene matches. The CDR3 runs 15 residues.

The chain carries TRBV19 and TRBJ2-7; D ambiguous. Germline CDR1 and CDR2: LNHDA and SQIVND (reference sequence). The CDR3 totals 12 residues. V was pared by 4 bases and J by 2 bases, with 6 bases between. CDR3 coding DNA: TGTGCCAGTAGTAAAGTGCCCTACGAGCAGTACTTC. This encodes CASSKVPYEQYF.

J is TRBJ2-7 and V is TRBV5-4; D gene unclear. With 4 bases removed from V and 0 bases from J, the gap between germline ends came to 11 bases. Germline V gives CDR1 SGHNT, CDR2 YYREEE (reference sequence). The length of the CDR3 is 14 residues. CDR3 in DNA: TGTGCCAGCAGCCCCTATCCCAGCTCCTACGAGCAGTACTTC. Protein product: CASSPYPSSYEQYF.

The chain couples TRBV19 to TRBJ1-1; possible D gene TRBD1, 5 bases. The CDR3 has 15 residues. The V end was cut by 2 bases, the J end by 2 bases, with 12 bases between. The germline V gene has CDR1 LNHDA and CDR2 SQIVND (reference sequence). CDR3 protein: CASSILGVINTEAFF. The CDR3 coding sequence is TGTGCCAGTAGTATATTGGGGGTAATAAACACTGAAGCTTTCTTT.

The chain links TRBV2 to TRBJ1-5, with 10 positions matching TRBD1. From germline, CDR1 is SNHLY and CDR2 FYNNEI. V lost 7 bases to trimming and J lost 7 bases; unmatched junction nucleotides: 7. CDR3 length: 14 amino acids. The DNA for the CDR3 is TGTGCCAGCACTCGAGGGACAGGGGAACAGCCCCAGCATTTT. Residues: CASTRGTGEQPQHF.

The chain links TRBV5-1 to TRBJ1-5, with 8 bases lining up with TRBD1. CDR1 SGHRS and CDR2 YFSETQ come from the germline V gene. The CDR3 spans 15 residues. V shed 0 bases, J shed 5 bases, and the junction held 4 bases outside the gene matches. Here the CDR3 DNA reads TGCGCCAGCAGCTTGGCGGGACAGGCGTATCAGCCCCAGCATTTT. This translates into CASSLAGQAYQPQHF.

This chain uses TRBV11-2 with TRBJ2-7, with 7 bases fitting TRBD1. Germline CDR1 SGHAT, CDR2 FQNNGV. V shed 4 bases, J shed 2 bases, and the junction held 5 bases outside the gene matches. This CDR3 comprises 14 residues. The CDR3: CASSYRGGPYEQYF. CDR3 sequence (DNA): TGTGCCAGCAGCTACAGGGGTGGTCCCTACGAGCAGTACTTC.

The CDR3: CASSLAGTYNEQFF. CDR3 DNA: TGTGCCAGCAGCCTAGCGGGGACCTACAATGAGCAGTTCTTC. The chain carries TRBV6-6 and TRBJ2-1, with 9 bases aligning to TRBD2. Trimming at V came to 6 bases and at J to 2 bases, leaving 2 bases not matched to a gene. The CDR3 length is 14 residues. CDR1 is MNHNY, CDR2 SVGAGI, per germline (reference sequence).

The chain links TRBV3-1 (or the pseudogene TRBV3-2) to TRBJ2-7, with D tentatively TRBD2 (6 bases). The CDR3 contains 16 residues. Looked up from germline, CDR1 is LGHDT and CDR2 is YNNKEL (reference sequence). Trimming pared 4 bases from V and 2 bases from J, leaving 18 bases between. CDR3 in amino acids: CASSPAWGEVTYEQYF. In DNA form, the CDR3 reads TGTGCCAGCAGCCCGGCCTGGGGGGAAGTAACCTACGAGCAGTACTTC.

The CDR3 loop reads CASSLGTEAFF. CDR3 DNA: TGTGCCAGCAGTTTAGGCACTGAAGCTTTCTTT. The chain is built from TRBV28 and TRBJ1-1; no definite D call. Looked up from germline, CDR1 is MDHEN and CDR2 is SYDVKM. The CDR3 sequence is 11 residues long. V lost 2 bases and J lost 4, with 2 bases in between. Full variable domain (outside the CDR3, taken from reference TRBV28 and TRBJ1-1): DVKVTQSSRYLVKRTGEKVFLECVQDMDHENMFWYRQDPGLGLRLIYFSYDVKMKEKGDIPEGYSVSREKKERFSLILESASTNQTSMYLCASSLGTEAFFGQGTRLTVV.

V and J are TRBV3-1 (or the pseudogene TRBV3-2) and TRBJ2-2; 9 bases align to TRBD1. This CDR3 region has 17 residues. The germline gives CDR1 LGHDT, CDR2 YNNKEL (reference sequence). V shed 5 bases, J shed 0 bases, and the junction held 7 bases outside the gene matches. The DNA for the CDR3 is TGTGCCAGCAGCATACTGGACAGGGGATCGAACACCGGGGAGCTGTTTTTT. It encodes CASSILDRGSNTGELFF.

The rearrangement uses TRBV7-2 and TRBJ2-5; maybe TRBD2 (5 bases). Germline CDR1 SGHTA, CDR2 FQGNSA. This CDR3 has 14 amino acids. The germline V and J ends were trimmed by 5 bases and 7 bases, with 17 bases remaining between them. The CDR3 DNA is TGTGCCAGCAGCGAGTGGGAACTAGTTGGGACCCAGTACTTC. Its translation is CASSEWELVGTQYF.

The CDR3 DNA reads TGTGCCAGCAGCCAAGGGCTTTCAGGGCAGTACTTC. Translation gives CASSQGLSGQYF. This chain links TRBV3-1 (or the pseudogene TRBV3-2) with TRBJ2-7; no definite D call. The V gene lost 1 base and the J gene lost 9 bases, with 10 bases spanning the gap. Germline loops: CDR1 LGHDT, CDR2 YNNKEL (reference sequence). This CDR3 has 12 residues.

The chain links TRBV7-8 to TRBJ2-7; 7 bases fit TRBD1. This CDR3 region has 16 residues. CDR1 is SGHVS, CDR2 FQNEAQ, per germline. V dropped 6 bases and J dropped 0; count of bases not matched to a gene: 11. CDR3 protein: CASRPRQGAVSYEQYF. In nucleotides, the CDR3 is TGTGCCAGCAGGCCCAGACAGGGCGCTGTCTCCTACGAGCAGTACTTC.

This clone was recorded once. The genes are TRBV11-2 and TRBJ2-7; D ambiguous. V lost 5 bases to trimming and J lost 2 bases, with 13 bases between them. The CDR3 has 14 residues. Germline V gene lookup returns CDR1 SGHAT and CDR2 FQNNGV. The chain's CDR3 is CASSVPLSTYEQYF. As DNA, the CDR3 is TGTGCCAGCAGCGTCCCCCTTAGTACCTACGAGCAGTACTTC.

The chain carries TRBV7-8 and TRBJ2-7; D gene ambiguous. Germline V lookup: CDR1 SGHVS, CDR2 FQNEAQ. V was pared by 3 bases and J by 6 bases, with 9 bases between. This CDR3 region has 12 residues. The DNA for the CDR3 is TGTGCCAGCAGCTTTGCTGAAGCCGAGCAGTACTTC. The encoded protein is CASSFAEAEQYF.

The gene calls are TRBV7-9 and TRBJ2-3; D remains unclear. Trimming left V 5 bases short and J 3 bases short, with 18 bases between. Germline V gives CDR1 SEHNR, CDR2 FQNEAQ (reference sequence). CDR3 size: 16 residues. The CDR3, as DNA: TGTGCCAGCAGCCCCTCCACGGGCCGGTCGACAGATACGCAGTATTTT. Protein sequence: CASSPSTGRSTDTQYF.

The table lists this clone with a few counts. The gene calls are TRBV6-4 and TRBJ2-3; TRBD2 aligns across 12 bases. The CDR3 consists of 15 residues. Germline V gene sequence: CDR1 MRHNA, CDR2 SNTAGT. J lost 3 bases, V lost 2 bases, and 0 bases had no gene match. The CDR3 region has the DNA TGTGCCAGCAGTGACGGGACTAGCGGGACAGATACGCAGTATTTT. This codes for CASSDGTSGTDTQYF.

The chain links TRBV30 to TRBJ2-2; D is unclear. V shed 4 bases and J shed 1 base, with 7 bases lying between them. The germline gives CDR1 GTSNPN, CDR2 SVGIG (reference sequence). CDR3 length equals 13 residues. Here the CDR3 DNA reads TGTGCCTGGAATCCGGTGAACACCGGGGAGCTGTTTTTT. The encoded protein is CAWNPVNTGELFF.

This chain uses TRBV5-1 with TRBJ2-7, with TRBD2 matching 8 bases. The V gene end was trimmed by 7 bases and the J gene end by 6 bases; junction bases not matched to a gene: 12. CDR1 and CDR2 from the germline V gene are SGHRS and YFSETQ. This CDR3 comprises 14 residues. Here the CDR3 reads CASQGRGTRSEQYF. CDR3 DNA sequence: TGCGCCAGCCAGGGGAGGGGGACTAGAAGCGAGCAGTACTTC.

The chain has TRBV5-1 and TRBJ1-1; 9 nucleotides match TRBD1. J was trimmed by 0 bases and V by 0 bases; bases with no gene match: 6. The CDR3 length is 17 residues. Germline assignment: CDR1 SGHRS and CDR2 YFSETQ. For the CDR3, the DNA is TGCGCCAGCAGCTTGGGGCCTACAGGGGGCGTGAACACTGAAGCTTTCTTT. Protein sequence: CASSLGPTGGVNTEAFF.